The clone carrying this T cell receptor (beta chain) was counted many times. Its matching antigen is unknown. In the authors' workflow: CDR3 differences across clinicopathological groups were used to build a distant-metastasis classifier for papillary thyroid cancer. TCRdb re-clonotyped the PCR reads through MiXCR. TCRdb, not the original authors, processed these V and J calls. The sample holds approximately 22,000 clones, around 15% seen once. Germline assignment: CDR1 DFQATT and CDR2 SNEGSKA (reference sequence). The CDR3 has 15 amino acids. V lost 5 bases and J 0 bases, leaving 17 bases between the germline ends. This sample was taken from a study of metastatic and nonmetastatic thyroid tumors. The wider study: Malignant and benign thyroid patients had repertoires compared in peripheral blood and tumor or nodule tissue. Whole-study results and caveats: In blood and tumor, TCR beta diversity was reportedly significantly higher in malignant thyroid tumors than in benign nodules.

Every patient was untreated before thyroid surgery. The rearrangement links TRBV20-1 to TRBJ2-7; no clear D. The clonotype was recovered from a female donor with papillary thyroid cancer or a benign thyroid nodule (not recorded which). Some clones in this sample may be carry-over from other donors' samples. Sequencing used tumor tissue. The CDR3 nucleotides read TGCAGTGCTCACTCACTCGTTACTGCCTCCTACGAGCAGTACTTC. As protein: CSAHSLVTASYEQYF.